Each of the 29 T cell receptor beta chains below was sequenced from the same sample in a study of T-cell memory formation after mild COVID-19. One entry per CDR3 protein results from TCRdb running MiXCR on the 5' RACE reads. This sample has some 110,000 distinct CDR3 sequences; about a sixth occur once, and the top ten carry more than 25%. Sequencing used PBMCs or a T cell subset sorted from them (not recorded which). Every receptor here comes from an adult woman who had mild COVID-19 (a few samples of this study predate the infection). Cell type and time point are not known.

The chain uses TRBV6-2 or TRBV6-3 and TRBJ2-5; 7 bases are a match to TRBD2. The J segment lost 0 bases and the V segment lost 2 bases, leaving 12 bases of the junction unmatched. Germline CDR1 reads MNHEY; CDR2 reads SVGEGT. The CDR3 is 18 amino acids. Written as DNA, the CDR3 is TGTGCCAGCAGTTACCTAGCCGGCACGCGGGAGAACCAAGAGACCCAGTACTTC. This codes for CASSYLAGTRENQETQYF.

The rearrangement uses TRBV9 and TRBJ1-3; tentative D call: TRBD1 (5 bases). V shed 3 bases and J shed 0 bases, with 13 bases lying between them. The germline V gene has CDR1 SGDLS and CDR2 YYNGEE. The CDR3 covers 16 residues. CDR3 sequence (DNA): TGTGCCAGCAGCGGCCGGGACGGGGCCTCTGGAAACACCATATATTTT. Its translation: CASSGRDGASGNTIYF.

The gene calls are TRBV7-9 and TRBJ2-3; D call uncertain. V was shortened by 4 bases and J by 1 base, with 12 bases between the two germline ends. Germline V gene lookup returns CDR1 SEHNR and CDR2 FQNEAQ (reference sequence). The CDR3 is 15 residues long. The CDR3 protein is CASSSGVRGTDTQYF. The CDR3 region has the DNA TGTGCCAGCAGCTCCGGAGTCCGTGGCACAGATACGCAGTATTTT.

This clonotype was detected a few times. The J gene is TRBJ2-3, the V gene TRBV4-1, with 13 bases fitting TRBD2. Germline assignment: CDR1 MGHRA and CDR2 YSYEKL. Trimming removed 0 bases from V and 2 bases from J; junction bases left unmatched: 5. The length of the CDR3 is 18 residues. In DNA form, the CDR3 reads TGCGCCAGCAGCCAAGATCCGGGGACTAGCGGGGTCACAGATACGCAGTATTTT. Translation: CASSQDPGTSGVTDTQYF.

The chain employs TRBV7-8 and TRBJ2-7; TRBD1 matches 8 bases. The CDR3 loop spans 14 amino acids. Germline-derived CDR1 and CDR2 are SGHVS and FQNEAQ. The V and J ends lost 5 bases and 7 bases, in that order; junction bases with no gene match: 10. CDR3 residues: CASSPTDRVGEQYF. The CDR3 bases are TGTGCCAGCAGCCCCACGGACAGGGTGGGAGAGCAGTACTTC.

Many counts were recorded for this clonotype. The rearrangement uses TRBV4-3 and TRBJ2-7, with 9 positions matching TRBD1. This CDR3 spans 15 amino acids. The V and J ends lost 0 bases and 7 bases, in that order; junction bases with no gene match: 7. Per the germline V gene, CDR1 is LGHNA and CDR2 is YSLEER. CDR3 residues: CASSQDWGQGREQYF. DNA of the CDR3: TGCGCCAGCAGCCAAGATTGGGGACAGGGTAGGGAGCAGTACTTC.

There are many counts of this clonotype. The V call is TRBV5-6, the J call TRBJ2-7, with D uncertain. Trimming cost V 4 bases and J 0 bases, with 20 bases left between them. The CDR3 runs to 17 residues. The germline CDR1 and CDR2 sequences are SGHDT and YYEEEE. As DNA, the CDR3 is TGTGCCAGCAGCCCCCCCTGGGCCAGCGAAGACTCCTACGAGCAGTACTTC. Translation: CASSPPWASEDSYEQYF.

V gene TRBV7-6 combines with J gene TRBJ1-3, with D unclear. V shed 2 bases and J shed 3 bases, with 11 bases lying between them. This CDR3 comprises 15 residues. Germline V lookup: CDR1 SGHVS, CDR2 FNYEAQ. CDR3 region: CASSLSPGDGNTIYF. The CDR3 DNA sequence: TGTGCCAGCAGCTTATCGCCAGGCGATGGAAACACCATATATTTT.

In this sample, this clonotype turned up a few times. The rearrangement uses TRBV5-4 and TRBJ1-1, with D unclear. CDR1 and CDR2 from the germline V gene are SGHNT and YYREEE (reference sequence). The V end lost 0 bases, the J end lost 4 bases, and 13 bases lay between the germline ends. The CDR3 consists of 15 residues. CDR3: CASSLAGEGGTEAFF. The CDR3, as DNA: TGTGCCAGCAGCTTGGCAGGTGAGGGTGGCACTGAAGCTTTCTTT.

The chain carries TRBV3-1 and TRBJ2-2; perhaps TRBD2 as D (6 bases). This CDR3 is built from 18 residues. Trimming stripped 0 bases from V and 3 bases from J, with 17 bases between. The germline V gene encodes CDR1 LGHDT and CDR2 YNNKEL (reference sequence). The CDR3 DNA reads as TGTGCCAGCAGCCAAGACCCTCTAGCGCCGATGGACACCGGGGAGCTGTTTTTT. It is translated as CASSQDPLAPMDTGELFF. Combining the CDR3 with reference TRBV3-1 and TRBJ2-2 gives the whole variable domain DTAVSQTPKYLVTQMGNDKSIKCEQNLGHDTMYWYKQDSKKFLKIMFSYNNKELIINETVPNRFSPKSPDKAHLNLHINSLELGDSAVYFCASSQDPLAPMDTGELFFGEGSRLTVL.

DNA for the CDR3: TGTGCCAGCAGTGAAGCAGGGCTACAAGAGACCCAGTACTTC. It translates to CASSEAGLQETQYF. The rearrangement uses TRBV25-1 and TRBJ2-5, with D possibly matching TRBD1 (5 bases). Germline V CDR1 and CDR2: MGHDK, SYGVNS. Trimming took off 2 bases at V and 2 bases at J, with 9 bases between the two ends. The CDR3 consists of 14 residues.

The table lists this clonotype with a few counts. This chain links TRBV7-6 with TRBJ1-1, with D possibly TRBD1 on 6 matching bases. The CDR3 has 15 amino acids. The V gene's germline CDR1 is SGHVS and CDR2 FNYEAQ. The V and J ends lost 5 bases and 0 bases respectively, with 13 bases between them. This CDR3 is CASSLGQSLNTEAFF. The CDR3 coding sequence is TGTGCCAGCAGCCTAGGACAGAGTTTGAACACTGAAGCTTTCTTT.

In its sample, this clonotype was seen a few times. V gene TRBV4-1 combines with J gene TRBJ1-1, with a weak D call TRBD1 (5 bases). Trimming pared 1 base from V and 4 bases from J, leaving 16 bases between. Germline V gene sequence: CDR1 MGHRA, CDR2 YSYEKL. The CDR3 runs to 16 residues. CDR3 sequence (DNA): TGCGCCAGCAGCCAAGTGGGGGGATTGGGGGGCACTGAAGCTTTCTTT. Protein product: CASSQVGGLGGTEAFF.

This clonotype was seen ten or more times. The rearrangement joins TRBV12-3 or TRBV12-4 to TRBJ1-2; D is uncertain. V was cut by 4 bases and J by 2 bases, with 8 bases left in between. CDR3 size: 13 residues. CDR3 nucleotide sequence: TGTGCCAGCAGTTCGACACCGAACTATGGCTACACCTTC. As protein: CASSSTPNYGYTF.

This clonotype has more than one count but fewer than ten. The chain combines TRBV2 with TRBJ2-1; the D gene is possibly TRBD2 (5 bases). V lost 8 bases and J 3 bases, leaving 11 bases between the germline ends. The germline CDR1 and CDR2 sequences are SNHLY and FYNNEI. The length of the CDR3 is 13 residues. CDR3 region: CASLASLYNEQFF. CDR3 DNA: TGTGCCAGCTTAGCGTCGCTCTACAATGAGCAGTTCTTC.

This clonotype has a handful of counts. V and J are TRBV5-7 and TRBJ2-6, with no clear D. Being an ORF, TRBV5-7 has a function that is uncertain. The CDR3 has 16 amino acids. V was cut by 4 bases and J by 0 bases, with 11 bases left in between. The DNA of the CDR3 is TGTGCCAGCAGCAAGTACTTGAGCTCTGGGGCCAACGTCCTGACTTTC. This sequence encodes CASSKYLSSGANVLTF.

This sequence joins TRBV4-1 and TRBJ2-1; maybe TRBD1 (5 bases). Germline lookup yields CDR1 MGHRA and CDR2 YSYEKL. The CDR3 length is 13 residues. Trimming took off 1 base at V and 6 bases at J, with 7 bases between the two ends. The CDR3 here is CASSQGQGNEQFF. CDR3 sequence (DNA): TGCGCCAGCAGCCAAGGGCAGGGCAATGAGCAGTTCTTC.

This clonotype was seen more than once but under ten times. The V call is TRBV13, the J call TRBJ1-2, with unresolved D. V dropped 5 bases and J dropped 5 bases, with 18 bases sitting between them. The CDR3 contains 15 residues. Germline-derived CDR1 and CDR2 are PRHDT and FYEKMQ (reference sequence). CDR3 bases: TGTGCCAGCAGCCCCAAGGATTCAGAACCGTATGGCTACACCTTC. This codes for CASSPKDSEPYGYTF. Using reference TRBV13 and TRBJ1-2 for the parts outside the CDR3, the full variable domain is AAGVIQSPRHLIKEKRETATLKCYPIPRHDTVYWYQQGPGQDPQFLISFYEKMQSDKGSIPDRFSAQQFSDYHSELNMSSLELGDSALYFCASSPKDSEPYGYTFGSGTRLTVV.

The V and J genes are TRBV30 and TRBJ2-7; 7 bases agree with TRBD1. The CDR3 is 15 amino acids. Looked up from germline, CDR1 is GTSNPN and CDR2 is SVGIG (reference sequence). Losses at the gene ends were 4 bases for V and 0 bases for J; bases not matched to a gene: 9. CDR3 DNA sequence: TGTGCCTGGAATCCCCTGGCAGGGGGCTCCTACGAGCAGTACTTC. Translating it yields CAWNPLAGGSYEQYF.

This chain joins TRBV7-9 and TRBJ1-2; TRBD1 matches 10 bases. Trimming at V came to 4 bases and at J to 5 bases, leaving 10 bases not matched to a gene. Germline-derived CDR1 and CDR2 are SEHNR and FQNEAQ (reference sequence). The length of the CDR3 is 16 residues. CDR3 DNA: TGTGCCAGCAGCTCCCCCGGGACAGGGGACCTATATGGCTACACCTTC. Protein sequence: CASSSPGTGDLYGYTF.

This clonotype was counted a few times. The rearrangement joins TRBV7-9 to TRBJ2-3, with 9 bases identical to TRBD2. V lost 10 bases to trimming and J lost 3 bases; unmatched junction nucleotides: 11. Germline loops: CDR1 SEHNR, CDR2 FQNEAQ (reference sequence). CDR3 length: 15 residues. The CDR3 protein is CAIGNPSGDTDTQYF. The CDR3 DNA follows: TGTGCCATCGGAAATCCTAGCGGGGATACAGATACGCAGTATTTT.

The table lists this clonotype with a few counts. The chain combines TRBV19 with TRBJ1-1, with D uncertain. Trimming cost V 2 bases and J 1 base, with 11 bases left between them. The CDR3 has 15 residues. CDR1 is LNHDA and CDR2 is SQIVND in the germline V gene (reference sequence). The CDR3, as DNA: TGTGCCAGTAGTATAACAATCTTGGGGAACACTGAAGCTTTCTTT. This encodes CASSITILGNTEAFF.

This clonotype occurred a few times. The gene calls are TRBV20-1 and TRBJ2-5; 10 positions match TRBD2. Germline CDR1 reads DFQATT; CDR2 reads SNEGSKA (reference sequence). V lost 2 bases and J lost 2; bases outside the gene matches: 5. The CDR3 runs 15 residues. CDR3 bases: TGCAGTGCTAGAAGAAGCGGGAGGGAACAAGAGACCCAGTACTTC. Protein: CSARRSGREQETQYF.

This chain links TRBV2 with TRBJ2-2; the D is unclear. The CDR3 runs 12 residues. Germline CDR1 is SNHLY and CDR2 is FYNNEI. The V end lost 3 bases, the J end lost 8 bases, and 7 bases lay between the germline ends. The CDR3 sequence is CASSDIGGELFF. The CDR3 DNA sequence: TGTGCCAGCAGTGATATAGGGGGGGAGCTGTTTTTT. The entire variable domain, with the rest obtained from reference TRBV2 and TRBJ2-2, is as follows: EPEVTQTPSHQVTQMGQEVILRCVPISNHLYFYWYRQILGQKVEFLVSFYNNEISEKSEIFDDQFSVERPDGSNFTLKIRSTKLEDSAMYFCASSDIGGELFFGEGSRLTVL.

This clonotype has only a few counts. The chain recombines TRBV3-1 with TRBJ1-4; D is ambiguous. The CDR3 loop spans 16 amino acids. CDR1 and CDR2 (germline): LGHDT, YNNKEL (reference sequence). The V end was cut by 4 bases, the J end by 4 bases, with 16 bases between. The CDR3 is CASSRHDASYNEKLFF. CDR3 in DNA: TGTGCCAGCAGCCGCCACGACGCGAGCTATAATGAAAAACTGTTTTTT. Complete variable domain (other parts from reference TRBV3-1 and TRBJ1-4): DTAVSQTPKYLVTQMGNDKSIKCEQNLGHDTMYWYKQDSKKFLKIMFSYNNKELIINETVPNRFSPKSPDKAHLNLHINSLELGDSAVYFCASSRHDASYNEKLFFGSGTQLSVL.

The V and J genes are TRBV7-8 and TRBJ1-1, with D tentatively TRBD1 (6 bases). This CDR3 has 13 amino acids. Germline V CDR1 and CDR2: SGHVS, FQNEAQ. Trimming shortened V by 5 bases and J by 10 bases, and 17 bases separated the two germline ends. The CDR3 bases are TGTGCCAGCAGCCTCGACAGGATTGAGGCAGCTTTCTTT. Its protein product is CASSLDRIEAAFF.

The chain employs TRBV29-1 and TRBJ1-2; TRBD1 matches 12 bases. The CDR3 has 15 residues. V was clipped by 3 bases and J by 3 bases; unmatched bases: 5. Germline loops: CDR1 SQVTM, CDR2 ANQGSEA. CDR3 sequence reads: CSVEGQGAVHYGYTF. The DNA of the CDR3 is TGCAGCGTTGAGGGACAGGGGGCGGTACACTATGGCTACACCTTC. The whole variable domain, remainder taken from reference TRBV29-1 and TRBJ1-2, is SAVISQKPSRDICQRGTSLTIQCQVDSQVTMMFWYRQQPGQSLTLIATANQGSEATYESGFVIDKFPISRPNLTFSTLTVSNMSPEDSSIYLCSVEGQGAVHYGYTFGSGTRLTVV.

The chain links TRBV7-2 to TRBJ2-7; no clear D. The CDR3 is made up of 17 amino acids. V lost 5 bases, J lost 0 bases, and 20 bases lay in between. Germline CDR1 and CDR2: SGHTA and FQGNSA. CDR3 nucleotide sequence: TGTGCCAGCAGCCCCCACCGGGCTGAGTACGGCTCCTACGAGCAGTACTTC. Residues: CASSPHRAEYGSYEQYF.

In this sample, this clonotype turned up a few times. V and J are TRBV7-9 and TRBJ2-2, with 11 bases that match TRBD2. The germline gives CDR1 SEHNR, CDR2 FQNEAQ (reference sequence). V dropped 4 bases and J dropped 3; count of bases not matched to a gene: 7. The CDR3 contains 17 residues. For the CDR3, the DNA is TGTGCCAGCAGCTCCCCGTCTAGCGGGAGGCACACCGGGGAGCTGTTTTTT. Translation gives CASSSPSSGRHTGELFF. Looking up the rest from reference TRBV7-9 and TRBJ2-2 gives the full variable domain: DTGVSQNPRHKITKRGQNVTFRCDPISEHNRLYWYRQTLGQGPEFLTYFQNEAQLEKSRLLSDRFSAERPKGSFSTLEIQRTEQGDSAMYLCASSSPSSGRHTGELFFGEGSRLTVL.